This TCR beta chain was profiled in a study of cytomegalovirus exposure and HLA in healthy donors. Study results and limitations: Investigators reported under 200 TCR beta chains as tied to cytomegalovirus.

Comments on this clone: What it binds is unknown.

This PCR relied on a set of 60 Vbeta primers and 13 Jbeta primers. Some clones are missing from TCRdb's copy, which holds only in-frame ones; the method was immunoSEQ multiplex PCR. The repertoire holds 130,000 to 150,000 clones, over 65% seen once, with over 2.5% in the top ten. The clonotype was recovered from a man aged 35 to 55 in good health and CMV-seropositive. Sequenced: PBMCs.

The CDR3 is CASSQTGLPHEQYF. In DNA form, the CDR3 reads TGCGCCAGCAGCCAAACGGGACTGCCGCACGAGCAGTACTTC. The chain links TRBV5-1 to TRBJ2-7, with D maybe TRBD2 (6 bases). The CDR3 is 14 residues long. The V and J ends lost 4 bases and 5 bases respectively, with 16 bases between them. Germline loops: CDR1 SGHRS, CDR2 YFSETQ.